This TCR beta chain was sequenced for a study of T cells after yellow fever vaccination. Using its own MiXCR run on the 5' RACE reads, TCRdb lists one record per CDR3 protein. The table has 300,000 to 400,000 distinct CDR3 sequences, around a tenth seen once. This clonotype was seen more than once but under ten times. The J segment lost 6 bases and the V segment lost 1 base, leaving 16 bases of the junction unmatched. Germline CDR1 reads DFQATT; CDR2 reads SNEGSKA (reference sequence). The CDR3 totals 18 residues. The chain combines TRBV20-1 with TRBJ2-3; 10 positions agree with TRBD2. The origin of this receptor is a man aged 18 to 29 who received the YFV17D yellow fever vaccine. This specimen consisted of CD4+ T cells sorted from PBMCs, obtained 45 days after the yellow fever booster vaccination. CDR3: CSARVTGGAGGPGDTQYF. The DNA for the CDR3 is TGCAGTGCTAGAGTAACAGGGGGAGCGGGGGGGCCCGGGGATACGCAGTATTTT.